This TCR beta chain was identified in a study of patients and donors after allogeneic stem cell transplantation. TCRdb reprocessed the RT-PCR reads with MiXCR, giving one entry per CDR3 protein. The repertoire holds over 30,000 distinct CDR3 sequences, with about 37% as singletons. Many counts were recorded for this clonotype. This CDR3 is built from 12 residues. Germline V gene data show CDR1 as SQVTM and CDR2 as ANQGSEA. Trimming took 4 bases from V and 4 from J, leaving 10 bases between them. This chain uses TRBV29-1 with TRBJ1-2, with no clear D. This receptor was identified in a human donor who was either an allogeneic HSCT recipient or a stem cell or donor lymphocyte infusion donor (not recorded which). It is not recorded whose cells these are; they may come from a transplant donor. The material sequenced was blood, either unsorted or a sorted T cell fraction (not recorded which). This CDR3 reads CSVAARSYGYTF. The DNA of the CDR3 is TGCAGCGTTGCGGCCAGATCCTATGGCTACACCTTC.